The rows below give T cell receptor beta chains drawn from one sample of a study of Graves' ophthalmopathy and Graves' hyperthyroidism. MiXCR, applied by TCRdb to the multiplex PCR reads, yields one record per CDR3 protein. The sample includes some 400,000 distinct CDR3 sequences, about a sixth of them seen just once. Sequenced material: peripheral blood. Every receptor here comes from a woman aged 18-29 years with Graves' ophthalmopathy. CDR3s include the opening cysteine and the closing phenylalanine or tryptophan. The D gene is left open where the match is weak. Rows may omit the clone size; those that give it use once, few, many or a size class.

>TRBJ1-6|TRBV7-3|-|many
TGTGCCAGCAGCTTAACAGGATATAATTCACCCCTCCACTTT
CASSLTGYNSPLHF
>TRBJ2-7|TRBV6-1|TRBD2|-
TGTGCCAGCAGTCCACGACTAGCGGGAGTACGCGAGCAGTACTTC
CASSPRLAGVREQYF
>TRBJ1-1|TRBV20-1|TRBD1|many
TGCAGTGCTAGAGATCGACAGGGGGCCTCTCACCCCGCTTTCTTT
CSARDRQGASHPAFF
>TRBJ1-6|TRBV6-2/TRBV6-3|TRBD1|-
TGTGCCAGCAGACCGGGACAGCTAGCATCACCCCTCCACTTT
CASRPGQLASPLHF
>TRBJ1-6|TRBV19|-|-
TGTGCCAGTAGTGGGGGTTCACCCCTCCACTTT
CASSGGSPLHF
>TRBJ1-1|TRBV3-1|-|many
TGTGCCAGCACCCCTCAGCCAGGGAACACTGAAGCTTTCTTT
CASTPQPGNTEAFF
>TRBJ2-5|TRBV6-5|TRBD2|many
TGTGCCAGCAGTTACGGCTCCCTAGCGGGGCTTATCCAAGAGACCCAGTACTTC
CASSYGSLAGLIQETQYF
>TRBJ2-7|TRBV5-1|-|many
TGCGCCAGCAGCTCGATACAGGGCTACGAGCAGTACTTC
CASSSIQGYEQYF
>TRBJ2-7|TRBV20-1|TRBD1|many
TGCAGTGCTAGTGCGGGGACAGGGAAAATCTACGAGCAGTACTTC
CSASAGTGKIYEQYF
>TRBJ1-5|TRBV19|TRBD1|many
TGTGCCAGTAGTATTGTCGGAGGGGGCCAGCCCCAGCATTTT
CASSIVGGGQPQHF
>TRBJ2-7|TRBV6-2/TRBV6-3|TRBD1|many
TGTGCCAGCAGTTACCAGCGACAGGGTGTAGGGGAGCAGTACTTC
CASSYQRQGVGEQYF
>TRBJ1-1|TRBV10-3|TRBD1|many
TGTGCCATTGGGACAGGCTACACTGAAGCTTTCTTT
CAIGTGYTEAFF
>TRBJ2-5|TRBV19|TRBD2|many
TGTGCCAGTAGTATAGACCCGGGACTAGCGGGACGAGAGACCCAGTACTTC
CASSIDPGLAGRETQYF
>TRBJ2-7|TRBV7-2|-|many
TGTGCCAGCAGCCCAGGAGGCCTACAACGTGCCGAGCAGTACTTC
CASSPGGLQRAEQYF
>TRBJ1-5|TRBV30|-|-
TGTGCCTTGGACAAAGGGGCCCCTGGGAGCAATCAGCCCCAGCATTTT
CALDKGAPGSNQPQHF
>TRBJ1-1|TRBV19|-|once
TGTGCCAGCGGTGAGGGGGTTGGAACTGAAGCTTTCTTT
CASGEGVGTEAFF
>TRBJ2-3|TRBV4-1|-|many
TGCGCCAGCAGCCCACCGGAGGGGACAGATACGCAGTATTTT
CASSPPEGTDTQYF